The source of this T cell receptor (beta chain) is a study of blood T cell repertoires in COVID-19. Study members were between 18 and 89 years old and lived in 20 to 30 US regions. Clinical history reported by participants formed the basis on which cohorts were assigned. TCRdb's copy holds only in-frame clones and misses some; the assay was immunoSEQ multiplex PCR. The sample lists under 300,000 clones, 88% occurring once. Sequencing input: PBMCs or T cells enriched from blood (not recorded which). This TCR came from a woman aged 60-70 years in a cohort exposed to, infected with or recovered from COVID-19 (not recorded which).

The CDR3 loop is CASTPGREQYF. CDR3 DNA: TGTGCCAGCACACCTGGTCGGGAGCAGTACTTC. The chain carries TRBV2 and TRBJ2-7; D ambiguous. The CDR3 is 11 amino acids. Trimming stripped 7 bases from V and 7 bases from J, with 11 bases between. Germline CDR1 is SNHLY and CDR2 is FYNNEI.